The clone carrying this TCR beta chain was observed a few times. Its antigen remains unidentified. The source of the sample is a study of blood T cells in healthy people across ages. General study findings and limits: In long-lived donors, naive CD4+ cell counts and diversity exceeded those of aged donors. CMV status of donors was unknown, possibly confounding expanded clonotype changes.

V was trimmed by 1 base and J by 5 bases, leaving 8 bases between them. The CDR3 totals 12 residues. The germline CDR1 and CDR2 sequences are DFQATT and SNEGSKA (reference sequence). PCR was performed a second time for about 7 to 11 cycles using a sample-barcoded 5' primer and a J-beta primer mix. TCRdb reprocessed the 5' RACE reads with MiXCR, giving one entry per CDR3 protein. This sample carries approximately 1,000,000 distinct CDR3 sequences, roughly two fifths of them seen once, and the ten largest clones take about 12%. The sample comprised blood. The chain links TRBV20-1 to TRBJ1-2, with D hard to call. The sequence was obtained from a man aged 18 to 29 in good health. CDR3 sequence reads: CSARVPSYGYTF. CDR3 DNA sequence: TGCAGTGCTAGAGTTCCCTCATATGGCTACACCTTC.